These T cell receptor beta chains were read from a single sample in a study of CD8 T cells in Susac syndrome. TCRdb re-called the immunoSEQ multiplex PCR reads through MiXCR, storing one row per CDR3 protein. The profile covers 200,000 to 250,000 distinct CDR3 sequences, with approximately 94% appearing a single time and about 0.14% taken by the ten largest. Input material: CD4+ T cells from PBMCs. Receptors were obtained from a human donor with Susac syndrome. Each CDR3 is given with its conserved first and last residue. Fields, in order: D gene, CDR3 length, V gene, clone size, J gene, CDR3 protein, CDR3 DNA. D genes are given only for firm matches. Size values are once, few and many counts, or a class for expanded clones, and some rows have none.

>TRBD1|14|TRBV10-3|once|TRBJ2-5
CATRTGQGQETQYF
TGTGCCACTCGGACAGGTCAGGGTCAAGAGACCCAGTACTTC
>NA|15|TRBV4-3|NA|TRBJ1-4
CASSQVSGQAEKLFF
TGCGCCAGCAGCCAAGTGTCGGGGCAAGCTGAAAAACTGTTTTTT
>TRBD1|14|TRBV7-9|NA|TRBJ2-5
CASSVGTGQETQYF
TGTGCCAGCAGCGTAGGGACAGGTCAAGAGACCCAGTACTTC
>TRBD1|16|TRBV20-1|NA|TRBJ1-1
CSAQPMTGTMNTEAFF
TGCAGTGCTCAACCCATGACAGGGACCATGAACACTGAAGCTTTCTTT
>NA|14|TRBV24-1|NA|TRBJ1-5
CATSKAYSNQPQHF
TGTGCCACCAGCAAGGCTTATAGCAATCAGCCCCAGCATTTT
>NA|16|TRBV30|NA|TRBJ1-6
CAWSTNLGLLNSPLHF
TGTGCCTGGAGTACTAACTTGGGACTGCTTAATTCACCCCTCCACTTT
>TRBD1|15|TRBV20-1|NA|TRBJ1-6
CSAAEGGGENSPLHF
TGCAGTGCAGCCGAGGGAGGGGGCGAGAATTCACCCCTCCACTTT
>NA|15|TRBV28|NA|TRBJ1-2
CASSLRGEPNYGYTF
TGTGCCAGCAGTTTACGCGGGGAGCCTAACTATGGCTACACCTTC
>NA|13|TRBV5-1|NA|TRBJ2-6
CASSLGEANVLTF
TGCGCCAGCAGCCTAGGGGAGGCCAACGTCCTGACTTTC
>TRBD2|14|TRBV30|few|TRBJ2-7
CAWSVGGGLYEQYF
TGTGCCTGGAGTGTTGGCGGGGGGCTCTACGAGCAGTACTTC
>NA|13|TRBV6-5|NA|TRBJ1-2
CASAGLGDYGYTF
TGTGCCAGCGCGGGGTTGGGGGACTATGGCTACACCTTC
>NA|15|TRBV2|NA|TRBJ1-6
CASSERGSSNSPLHF
TGTGCCAGCAGTGAACGGGGCAGTTCTAATTCACCCCTCCACTTT
>NA|18|TRBV20-1|NA|TRBJ2-6
CSARADSWVSSGANVLTF
TGCAGTGCTAGGGCGGACAGTTGGGTTTCCTCTGGGGCCAACGTCCTGACTTTC
>NA|12|TRBV30|NA|TRBJ1-2
CAWSGQEGGYTF
TGTGCCTGGAGTGGACAGGAGGGGGGCTACACCTTC
>NA|15|TRBV30|NA|TRBJ2-7
CAWSVGGAHLYEQYF
TGTGCCTGGAGTGTGGGGGGGGCCCATCTCTACGAGCAGTACTTC
>TRBD2|16|TRBV29-1|NA|TRBJ2-2
CSVEVRPAGGTGELFF
TGCAGCGTTGAAGTCCGGCCAGCGGGGGGGACCGGGGAGCTGTTTTTT
>TRBD1|14|TRBV4-3|NA|TRBJ1-2
CASSQVAGGGGYTF
TGCGCCAGCAGCCAAGTGGCAGGGGGCGGTGGCTACACCTTC
>NA|14|TRBV11-2|NA|TRBJ1-4
CASSLEYLNEKLFF
TGTGCCAGCAGCTTAGAATACCTTAATGAAAAACTGTTTTTT
>NA|15|TRBV6-5|NA|TRBJ1-5
CASSYPSGGNQPQHF
TGTGCCAGCAGTTACCCCTCAGGGGGCAATCAGCCCCAGCATTTT
>NA|13|TRBV5-6|NA|TRBJ1-1
CASSPQRATEAFF
TGTGCCAGCAGCCCCCAGAGAGCCACTGAAGCTTTCTTT
>TRBD1|17|TRBV7-9|NA|TRBJ1-2
CASSSTRGQGLGYGYTF
TGTGCCAGCAGCTCCACCCGCGGACAGGGGTTGGGGTATGGCTACACCTTC
>NA|15|TRBV27|NA|TRBJ1-6
CASSLAVQGNSPLHF
TGTGCCAGCAGTTTGGCGGTCCAGGGTAATTCACCCCTCCACTTT
>TRBD1|14|TRBV7-3|NA|TRBJ2-1
CASSSQGAYNEQFF
TGTGCCAGCAGCTCGCAGGGGGCGTACAATGAGCAGTTCTTC
>TRBD1|17|TRBV4-1|NA|TRBJ1-5
CASSLRTGEYSNQPQHF
TGCGCCAGCAGCCTAAGGACAGGGGAATATAGCAATCAGCCCCAGCATTTT
>NA|17|TRBV6-1|NA|TRBJ2-3
CASSPWQGTSSTDTQYF
TGTGCCAGCAGCCCCTGGCAGGGGACCTCTAGCACAGATACGCAGTATTTT
>TRBD1|16|TRBV6-5|NA|TRBJ1-1
CASSTHTTGYDTEAFF
TGTGCCAGCAGTACTCACACGACAGGGTACGACACTGAAGCTTTCTTT
>NA|15|TRBV5-4|NA|TRBJ1-6
CASSLGLTEGSPLHF
TGTGCCAGCAGCTTGGGTTTAACGGAAGGTTCACCCCTCCACTTT
>NA|15|TRBV20-1|NA|TRBJ2-1
CSATIDRLPNNEQFF
TGCAGTGCTACCATAGACAGGTTGCCTAACAATGAGCAGTTCTTC
>NA|14|TRBV12-3/TRBV12-4|NA|TRBJ1-3
CASREISSGNTIYF
TGTGCCTCCAGGGAGATCAGCTCTGGAAACACCATATATTTT
>NA|15|TRBV19|NA|TRBJ2-3
CASSMGGGRADTQYF
TGTGCCAGTAGTATGGGAGGGGGCCGGGCAGATACGCAGTATTTT
>NA|14|TRBV12-3/TRBV12-4|NA|TRBJ2-1
CASSKGHGGNEQFF
TGTGCCAGCAGTAAGGGCCATGGAGGGAATGAGCAGTTCTTC
>NA|12|TRBV12-3/TRBV12-4|NA|TRBJ1-1
CASSLLSTEAFF
TGTGCCAGCAGTTTACTGAGCACTGAAGCTTTCTTT